These 17 T cell receptor beta chains came from one sample sequenced in a study of patients and donors after allogeneic stem cell transplantation. TCRdb passed the RT-PCR reads through MiXCR, listing each CDR3 protein once. Of approximately 200,000 distinct CDR3 sequences in the sample, around 14% were seen once. Sequencing was performed on blood, either unsorted or a sorted T cell fraction (not recorded which). Source of these receptors: a human donor who was either an allogeneic HSCT recipient or a stem cell or donor lymphocyte infusion donor (not recorded which). It is not recorded whose cells these are; they may come from a transplant donor.

The chain is built from TRBV5-1 and TRBJ2-5; 9 bases align to TRBD2. The CDR3 extends over 15 amino acids. After removal of 4 bases from V and 6 bases from J, the junction contained 10 bases not matched to a gene. Per germline, CDR1 SGHRS and CDR2 YFSETQ. The CDR3 DNA is TGCGCCAGCAGCACGACTAGCGGTTCGGTAAAGACCCAGTACTTC. Its translation is CASSTTSGSVKTQYF.

The chain combines TRBV2 with TRBJ2-3, with a possible D match to TRBD1 (8 bases). In germline, CDR1 is SNHLY, CDR2 FYNNEI. The CDR3 runs 13 residues. With 11 bases removed from V and 4 bases from J, the gap between germline ends came to 16 bases. CDR3 sequence (DNA): TGTGCCGGCAACAGGGGGGGCCCAGATACGCAGTATTTT. It is translated as CAGNRGGPDTQYF.

This chain uses TRBV5-4 with TRBJ1-2; possible D gene TRBD1, 6 bases. The length of the CDR3 is 15 residues. Germline V gene data show CDR1 as SGHNT and CDR2 as YYREEE (reference sequence). Trimming pared 3 bases from V and 8 bases from J, leaving 20 bases between. CDR3 coding DNA: TGTGCCAGCAGCTGGAACTTGGACTTTGGGGGCGGCTACACCTTC. Its protein is CASSWNLDFGGGYTF.

This clonotype was detected a few times. V is TRBV27 and J is TRBJ2-3; TRBD1 might be the D (6 bases). The CDR3 totals 15 residues. Trimming pared 1 base from V and 0 bases from J, leaving 8 bases between. Germline V gene data show CDR1 as MNHEY and CDR2 as SMNVEV (reference sequence). This CDR3 reads CASSLLQGSTDTQYF. The CDR3 bases are TGTGCCAGCAGTTTATTACAGGGTAGCACAGATACGCAGTATTTT.

This clonotype was detected only a few times. V gene TRBV7-9 combines with J gene TRBJ2-5; D ambiguous. This CDR3 is built from 14 residues. CDR1 is SEHNR and CDR2 is FQNEAQ in the germline V gene (reference sequence). V lost 9 bases and J 4 bases, leaving 18 bases between the germline ends. DNA of the CDR3: TGTGCCAGTGGCTCGTTGGGCGTGGGAGAGACCCAGTACTTC. Translation gives CASGSLGVGETQYF.

This clonotype was seen only a few times. The chain recombines TRBV24-1 with TRBJ2-5, with D unclear. Trimming pared 3 bases from V and 2 bases from J, leaving 12 bases between. In germline, CDR1 is KGHDR, CDR2 SFDVKD. The CDR3 consists of 15 residues. CDR3 sequence reads: CATSDASSKQETQYF. CDR3 in DNA: TGTGCCACCAGTGATGCCTCTAGTAAGCAAGAGACCCAGTACTTC.

The genes are TRBV9 and TRBJ2-5; perhaps TRBD1 as D (8 bases). The CDR3 covers 15 residues. CDR1 SGDLS and CDR2 YYNGEE come from the germline V gene. Trimming cost V 1 base and J 4 bases, with 14 bases left between them. The DNA for the CDR3 is TGTGCCAGCAGCGTATTACAGGGGGAGGGAGAGACCCAGTACTTC. Translated, it gives CASSVLQGEGETQYF.

In this sample, this clonotype turned up a few times. The V and J genes are TRBV7-7 and TRBJ2-5; TRBD2 is a possible D gene (5 bases). In germline, CDR1 is SSHAT, CDR2 FNYEAQ (reference sequence). The V gene lost 5 bases and the J gene lost 1 base, with 11 bases spanning the gap. The CDR3 has 14 amino acids. CDR3 sequence (DNA): TGTGCCAGCAGCCCTCGAGGGTTCCAAGAGACCCAGTACTTC. Translated: CASSPRGFQETQYF.

This clonotype was seen more than once but under ten times. The chain employs TRBV5-1 and TRBJ2-3; D might be TRBD2 (6 bases). Germline CDR1 is SGHRS and CDR2 is YFSETQ. The V gene lost 4 bases and the J gene lost 11 bases, with 20 bases spanning the gap. CDR3 length equals 14 residues. The CDR3 protein is CASSTGTSYIWQYF. The CDR3 DNA sequence: TGCGCCAGCAGCACCGGGACTTCCTACATTTGGCAGTATTTT.

The chain has TRBV9 and TRBJ2-5; no reliable D call. Germline CDR1 SGDLS, CDR2 YYNGEE. CDR3 length equals 14 residues. Trimming removed 0 bases from V and 2 bases from J, with 8 bases in between. The CDR3 is CASSVGQAQETQYF. For the CDR3, the DNA is TGTGCCAGCAGCGTAGGACAAGCACAAGAGACCCAGTACTTC.

V is TRBV20-1 and J is TRBJ1-1, with D possibly being TRBD1 (6 bases). Germline V gene data show CDR1 as DFQATT and CDR2 as SNEGSKA (reference sequence). Trimming took off 7 bases at V and 5 bases at J, with 17 bases between the two ends. The length of the CDR3 is 13 residues. The DNA of the CDR3 is TGCAGTGTTGTACCCCGGGACAAAACTGAAGCTTTCTTT. Encoded protein: CSVVPRDKTEAFF.

The chain joins TRBV12-5 to TRBJ1-1; the D gene is possibly TRBD1 (5 bases). V was shortened by 7 bases and J by 5 bases, with 20 bases between the two germline ends. Germline V gene lookup returns CDR1 LGHNT and CDR2 FRNRAP. The CDR3 has 15 residues. CDR3 in amino acids: CASATGPRVSTEAFF. DNA of the CDR3: TGTGCTAGTGCCACTGGCCCCAGGGTGTCTACTGAAGCTTTCTTT. Together with reference TRBV12-5 and TRBJ1-1, the CDR3 gives the full variable domain: DARVTQTPRHKVTEMGQEVTMRCQPILGHNTVFWYRQTMMQGLELLAYFRNRAPLDDSGMPKDRFSAEMPDATLATLKIQPSEPRDSAVYFCASATGPRVSTEAFFGQGTRLTVV.

This clonotype was recorded a few times. The chain couples TRBV6-1 to TRBJ2-1; 7 positions match TRBD2. This CDR3 spans 16 amino acids. From germline, CDR1 is MNHNS and CDR2 SASEGT. V dropped 2 bases and J dropped 3; count of bases not matched to a gene: 7. The CDR3 nucleotides read TGTGCCAGCAGTGAATTGGCTAGCGGCTACTACAATGAGCAGTTCTTC. Protein sequence: CASSELASGYYNEQFF.

This clonotype has ten or more counts. The chain carries TRBV12-3 or TRBV12-4 and TRBJ2-3, with D possibly matching TRBD2 (5 bases). This CDR3 spans 13 amino acids. Trimming shortened V by 6 bases and J by 1 base, and 8 bases separated the two germline ends. The CDR3 protein is CASRIGGTDTQYF. CDR3 coding DNA: TGTGCCAGCAGAATCGGGGGCACAGATACGCAGTATTTT.

The rearrangement joins TRBV3-1 to TRBJ1-1, with D perhaps TRBD1 (6 bases). The germline V and J ends were trimmed by 0 bases and 0 bases, with 17 bases remaining between them. The CDR3 extends over 18 amino acids. The V gene's germline CDR1 is LGHDT and CDR2 YNNKEL (reference sequence). The CDR3 here is CASSQDRGRIPMNTEAFF. The CDR3 DNA reads as TGTGCCAGCAGCCAAGATCGGGGGCGGATACCTATGAACACTGAAGCTTTCTTT.

This clonotype was observed at least ten times. The chain has TRBV19 and TRBJ2-1; 7 positions agree with TRBD1. The CDR3 extends over 12 amino acids. From germline, CDR1 is LNHDA and CDR2 SQIVND (reference sequence). Germline trimming cut 5 bases from V and 8 bases from J; bases unmatched to any gene: 3. For the CDR3, the DNA is TGTGCCAGTAGTCCCACAGGGGATGAGCAGTTCTTC. The encoded protein is CASSPTGDEQFF.

The chain uses TRBV20-1 and TRBJ2-1; tentatively, D is TRBD2 (7 bases). The CDR3 spans 13 residues. V was pared by 6 bases and J by 9 bases, with 18 bases between. CDR1 is DFQATT and CDR2 is SNEGSKA in the germline V gene (reference sequence). CDR3 coding DNA: TGCAGTGCAACCCCGGGGGGCCAACCTGAGCAGTTCTTC. Its translation is CSATPGGQPEQFF.